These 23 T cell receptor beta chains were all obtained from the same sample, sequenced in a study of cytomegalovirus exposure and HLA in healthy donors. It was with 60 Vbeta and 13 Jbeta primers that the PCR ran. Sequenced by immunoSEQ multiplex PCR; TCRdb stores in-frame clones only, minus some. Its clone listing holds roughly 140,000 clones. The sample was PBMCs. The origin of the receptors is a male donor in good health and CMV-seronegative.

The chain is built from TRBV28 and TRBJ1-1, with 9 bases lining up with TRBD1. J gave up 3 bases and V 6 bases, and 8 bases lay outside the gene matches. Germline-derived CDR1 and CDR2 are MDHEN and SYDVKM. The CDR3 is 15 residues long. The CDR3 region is CASRAPGQGYTEAFF. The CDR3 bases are TGTGCCAGCAGAGCGCCGGGACAGGGTTACACTGAAGCTTTCTTT.

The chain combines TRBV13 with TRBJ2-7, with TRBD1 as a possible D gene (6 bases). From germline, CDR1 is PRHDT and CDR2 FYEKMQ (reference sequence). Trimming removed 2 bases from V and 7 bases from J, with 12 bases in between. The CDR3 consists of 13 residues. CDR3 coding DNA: TGTGCCAGCAGCTTAACGGGAAGGGGGGAGCAGTACTTC. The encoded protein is CASSLTGRGEQYF. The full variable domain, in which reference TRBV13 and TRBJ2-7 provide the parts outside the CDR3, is AAGVIQSPRHLIKEKRETATLKCYPIPRHDTVYWYQQGPGQDPQFLISFYEKMQSDKGSIPDRFSAQQFSDYHSELNMSSLELGDSALYFCASSLTGRGEQYFGPGTRLTVT.

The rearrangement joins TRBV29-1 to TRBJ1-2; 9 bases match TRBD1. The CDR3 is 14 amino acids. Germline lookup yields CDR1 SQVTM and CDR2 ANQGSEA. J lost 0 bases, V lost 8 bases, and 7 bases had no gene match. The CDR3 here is CSSFGTGSNYGYTF. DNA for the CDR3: TGCAGCTCCTTTGGGACAGGGTCTAACTATGGCTACACCTTC.

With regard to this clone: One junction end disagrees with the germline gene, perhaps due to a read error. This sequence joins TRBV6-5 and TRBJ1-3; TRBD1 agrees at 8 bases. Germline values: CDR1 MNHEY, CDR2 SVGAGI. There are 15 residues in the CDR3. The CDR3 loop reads CASSYPPGQARGPDF. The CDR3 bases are TGTGCCAGCAGTTACCCTCCGGGACAGGCCCGAGGCCCCGATTTT.

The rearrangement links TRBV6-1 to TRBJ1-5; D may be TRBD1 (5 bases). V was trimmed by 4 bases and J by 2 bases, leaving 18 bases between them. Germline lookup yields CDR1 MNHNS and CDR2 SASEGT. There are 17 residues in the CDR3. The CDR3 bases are TGTGCCAGCAGTGTCTTTCCCAACCGGACACGCAATCAGCCCCAGCATTTT. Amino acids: CASSVFPNRTRNQPQHF.

The CDR3 region has the DNA TGTGCCAGCAGCGTAGGTATATCGGACGAGCAGTACTTC. Its translation is CASSVGISDEQYF. This chain uses TRBV9 with TRBJ2-7; D unclear. Germline CDR1 reads SGDLS; CDR2 reads YYNGEE. The CDR3 is 13 residues long. V was trimmed by 0 bases and J by 5 bases, leaving 9 bases between them. Combining the CDR3 with reference TRBV9 and TRBJ2-7 gives the whole variable domain DSGVTQTPKHLITATGQRVTLRCSPRSGDLSVYWYQQSLDQGLQFLIQYYNGEERAKGNILERFSAQQFPDLHSELNLSSLELGDSALYFCASSVGISDEQYFGPGTRLTVT.

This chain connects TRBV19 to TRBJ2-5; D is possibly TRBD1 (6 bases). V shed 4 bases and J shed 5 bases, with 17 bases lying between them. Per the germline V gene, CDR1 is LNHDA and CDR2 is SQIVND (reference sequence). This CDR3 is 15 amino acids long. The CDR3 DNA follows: TGTGCCAGTAGTAGAGGGGACACTCTCTTGGAGACCCAGTACTTC. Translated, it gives CASSRGDTLLETQYF.

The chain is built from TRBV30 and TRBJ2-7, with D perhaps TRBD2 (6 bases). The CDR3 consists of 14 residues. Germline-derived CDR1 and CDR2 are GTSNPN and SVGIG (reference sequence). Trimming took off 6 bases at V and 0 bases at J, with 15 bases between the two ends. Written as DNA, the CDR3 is TGTGCCTGCAAACGGGGGTACAACTCCTACGAGCAGTACTTC. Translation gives CACKRGYNSYEQYF.

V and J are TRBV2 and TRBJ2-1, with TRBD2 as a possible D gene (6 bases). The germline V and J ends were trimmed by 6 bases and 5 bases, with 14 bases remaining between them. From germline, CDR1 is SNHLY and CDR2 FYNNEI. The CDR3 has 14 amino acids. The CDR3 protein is CASREGPTHNEQFF. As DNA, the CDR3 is TGTGCCAGCAGGGAGGGACCCACCCACAATGAGCAGTTCTTC.

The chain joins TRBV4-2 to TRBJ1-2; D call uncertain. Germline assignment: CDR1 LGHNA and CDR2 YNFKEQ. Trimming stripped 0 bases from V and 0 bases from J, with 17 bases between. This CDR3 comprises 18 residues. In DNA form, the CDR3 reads TGTGCCAGCAGCCAAGATTGGGCCCCGGTGGGCTCTAACTATGGCTACACCTTC. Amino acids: CASSQDWAPVGSNYGYTF.

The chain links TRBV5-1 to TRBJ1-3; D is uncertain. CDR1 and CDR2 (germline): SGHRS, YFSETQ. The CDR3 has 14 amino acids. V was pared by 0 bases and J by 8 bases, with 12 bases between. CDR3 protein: CASSLDSLIDTIYF. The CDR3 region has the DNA TGCGCCAGCAGCTTGGACAGTTTAATTGACACCATATATTTT. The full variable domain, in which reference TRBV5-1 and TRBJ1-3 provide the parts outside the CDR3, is KAGVTQTPRYLIKTRGQQVTLSCSPISGHRSVSWYQQTPGQGLQFLFEYFSETQRNKGNFPGRFSGRQFSNSRSEMNVSTLELGDSALYLCASSLDSLIDTIYFGEGSWLTVV.

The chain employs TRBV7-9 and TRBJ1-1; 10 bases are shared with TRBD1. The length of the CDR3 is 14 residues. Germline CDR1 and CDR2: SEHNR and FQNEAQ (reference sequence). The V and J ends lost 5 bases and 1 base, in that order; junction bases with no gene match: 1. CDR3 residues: CASSRTGGNTEAFF. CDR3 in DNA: TGTGCCAGCAGCAGGACAGGGGGGAACACTGAAGCTTTCTTT.

The CDR3 loop is CASSPRTDAYGYTF. In DNA form, the CDR3 reads TGTGCCAGCAGCCCTAGGACAGATGCTTATGGCTACACCTTC. The gene calls are TRBV27 and TRBJ1-2, with a tentative D call TRBD1 (6 bases). The V gene lost 6 bases and the J gene lost 5 bases, with 16 bases spanning the gap. The germline CDR1 and CDR2 sequences are MNHEY and SMNVEV (reference sequence). The CDR3 is 14 amino acids.

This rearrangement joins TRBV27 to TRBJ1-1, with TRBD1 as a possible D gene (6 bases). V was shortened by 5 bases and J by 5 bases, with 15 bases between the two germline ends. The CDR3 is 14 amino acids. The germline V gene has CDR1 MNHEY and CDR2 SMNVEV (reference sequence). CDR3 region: CASSLAGRGTEAFF. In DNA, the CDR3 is TGTGCCAGCAGTCTAGCAGGGAGGGGGACTGAAGCTTTCTTT.

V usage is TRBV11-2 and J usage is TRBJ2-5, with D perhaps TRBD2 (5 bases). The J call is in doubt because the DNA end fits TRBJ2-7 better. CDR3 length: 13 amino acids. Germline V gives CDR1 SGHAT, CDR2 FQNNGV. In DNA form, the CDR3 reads TGTGCCAGCAGTTGGGCTGAGGGTGACGAGCAGTACTTC. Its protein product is CASSWAEGDEQYF.

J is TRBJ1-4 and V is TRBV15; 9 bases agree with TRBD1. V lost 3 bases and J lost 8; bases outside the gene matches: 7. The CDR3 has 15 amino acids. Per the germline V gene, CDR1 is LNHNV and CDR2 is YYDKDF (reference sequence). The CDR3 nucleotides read TGTGCCACCAGCAGGACCGGGACAGGGTGGGAAAAACTGTTTTTT. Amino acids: CATSRTGTGWEKLFF. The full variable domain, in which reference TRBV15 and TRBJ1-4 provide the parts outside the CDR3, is DAMVIQNPRYQVTQFGKPVTLSCSQTLNHNVMYWYQQKSSQAPKLLFHYYDKDFNNEADTPDNFQSRRPNTSFCFLDIRSPGLGDTAMYLCATSRTGTGWEKLFFGSGTQLSVL.

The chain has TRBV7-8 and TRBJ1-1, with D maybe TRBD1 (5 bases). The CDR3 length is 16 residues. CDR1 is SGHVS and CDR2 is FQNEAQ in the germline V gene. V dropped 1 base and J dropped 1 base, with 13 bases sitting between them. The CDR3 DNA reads TGTGCCAGCAGCTTAGAGGTGCATGGACAGAACACTGAAGCTTTCTTT. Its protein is CASSLEVHGQNTEAFF.

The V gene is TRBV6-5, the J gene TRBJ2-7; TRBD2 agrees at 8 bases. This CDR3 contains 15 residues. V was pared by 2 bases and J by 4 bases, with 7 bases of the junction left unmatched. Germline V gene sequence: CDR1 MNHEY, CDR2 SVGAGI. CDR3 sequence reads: CASSYAGLGSYEQYF. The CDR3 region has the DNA TGTGCCAGCAGTTACGCGGGACTAGGAAGTTACGAGCAGTACTTC.

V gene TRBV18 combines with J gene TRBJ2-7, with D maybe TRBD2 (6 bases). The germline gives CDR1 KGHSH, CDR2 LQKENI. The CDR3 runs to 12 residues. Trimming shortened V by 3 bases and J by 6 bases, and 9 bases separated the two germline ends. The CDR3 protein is CASSPQGGEQYF. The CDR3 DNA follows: TGTGCCAGCTCACCCCAGGGAGGCGAGCAGTACTTC.

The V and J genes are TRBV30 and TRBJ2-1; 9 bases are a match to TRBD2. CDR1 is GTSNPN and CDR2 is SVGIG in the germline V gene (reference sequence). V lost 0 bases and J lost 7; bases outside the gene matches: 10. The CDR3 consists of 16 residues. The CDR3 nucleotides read TGTGCCTGGAGTGTTACGGTTCCTAGCGGGATAAATGAGCAGTTCTTC. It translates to CAWSVTVPSGINEQFF.

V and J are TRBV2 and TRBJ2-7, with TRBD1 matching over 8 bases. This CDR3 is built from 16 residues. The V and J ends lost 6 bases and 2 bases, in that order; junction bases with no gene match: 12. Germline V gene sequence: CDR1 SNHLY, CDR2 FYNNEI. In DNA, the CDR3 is TGTGCCAGCAGGGTACAGGGGGTTGGTCCCACCTACGAGCAGTACTTC. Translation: CASRVQGVGPTYEQYF. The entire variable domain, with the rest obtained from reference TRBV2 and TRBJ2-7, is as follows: EPEVTQTPSHQVTQMGQEVILRCVPISNHLYFYWYRQILGQKVEFLVSFYNNEISEKSEIFDDQFSVERPDGSNFTLKIRSTKLEDSAMYFCASRVQGVGPTYEQYFGPGTRLTVT.

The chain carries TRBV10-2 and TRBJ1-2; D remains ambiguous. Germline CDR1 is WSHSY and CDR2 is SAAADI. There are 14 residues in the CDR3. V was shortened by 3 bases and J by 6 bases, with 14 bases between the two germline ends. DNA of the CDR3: TGCGCCAGCAGTGACGGCCGGGGTTGGGATGGCTACACCTTC. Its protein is CASSDGRGWDGYTF.

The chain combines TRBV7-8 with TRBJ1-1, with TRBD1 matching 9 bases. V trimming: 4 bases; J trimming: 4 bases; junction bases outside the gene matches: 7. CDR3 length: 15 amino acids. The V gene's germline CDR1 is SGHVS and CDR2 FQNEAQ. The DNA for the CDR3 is TGTGCCAGCAGCTCCCCCGGGACAGGGAGCACTGAAGCTTTCTTT. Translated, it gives CASSSPGTGSTEAFF.